The 9 T cell receptor beta chains below were found in one sample sequenced in a study of regulatory T cells in long-lasting Graves disease. Time point described: newly diagnosed GD, antithyroid drugs for less than 3 months. RNA extracted from PBMCs served as the sequencing template. Construction of the TCR beta libraries employed iRepertoire HTBI primers in conjunction with Arm-PCR of CDR3 regions. TCRdb re-analysed the multiplex PCR reads in MiXCR, keeping a single row per CDR3 protein. The sample consists of approximately 360,000 distinct CDR3 sequences, about 11% of them appearing once. This sample was shared with a second study, whose subject was T cells in Graves' hyperthyroidism and ophthalmopathy.

The material sequenced was peripheral blood mononuclear cells (PBMCs), taken at new diagnosis, from a patient treated with antithyroid drugs. Every receptor here comes from a woman under 30 with Graves disease.

This clonotype was detected ten times or more. This chain connects TRBV27 to TRBJ1-1; D remains ambiguous. The CDR3 sequence is 16 residues long. The V end lost 3 bases, the J end lost 0 bases, and 14 bases lay between the germline ends. CDR1 MNHEY and CDR2 SMNVEV come from the germline V gene (reference sequence). In nucleotides, the CDR3 is TGTGCCAGCAGTTTCGGCCGGAGAACTTTGAACACTGAAGCTTTCTTT. Its protein is CASSFGRRTLNTEAFF.

This clonotype was counted ten times or more. The chain has TRBV4-3 and TRBJ2-7; the D gene is possibly TRBD2 (6 bases). Germline loops: CDR1 LGHNA, CDR2 YSLEER. The CDR3 extends over 15 amino acids. Between the trimmed V and J ends, which lost 0 bases and 4 bases, there was a span of 13 bases. CDR3 sequence: CASSQDHRENYEQYF. In nucleotides, the CDR3 is TGCGCCAGCAGCCAAGATCACCGGGAGAATTACGAGCAGTACTTC.

As regards this clonotype: A much more abundant neighbour one base away suggests this may be a read error. The chain employs TRBV5-1 and TRBJ2-3, with 10 nucleotides matching TRBD1. This CDR3 is built from 14 residues. The germline gives CDR1 SGHRS, CDR2 YFSETQ. This chain's CDR3 is CASSTGQGTDTRYF. CDR3 nucleotide sequence: TGCGCCAGCAGCACGGGACAGGGGACAGATACGCGGTATTTT.

This clonotype was seen only a few times. The rearrangement links TRBV12-3 or TRBV12-4 to TRBJ2-3; TRBD2 might be the D (7 bases). Trimming removed 3 bases at V and 5 bases at J, with 15 bases between. CDR3 length: 15 amino acids. DNA for the CDR3: TGTGCCAGCAGTTTTGGGGGGGCGCTTGGAGATACGCAGTATTTT. Protein sequence: CASSFGGALGDTQYF.

This clonotype has ten or more counts. The J gene is TRBJ2-1, the V gene TRBV6-5, with TRBD1 matching over 8 bases. J gave up 4 bases and V 3 bases, and 11 bases lay outside the gene matches. The CDR3 runs to 17 residues. Germline V gives CDR1 MNHEY, CDR2 SVGAGI. The CDR3 bases are TGTGCCAGCAGTTATTGGACAGGGCCCACCACTTACAATGAGCAGTTCTTC. Encoded protein: CASSYWTGPTTYNEQFF.

The sample holds many counts of this clonotype. The J gene is TRBJ2-5, the V gene TRBV15; D not resolved. Looked up from germline, CDR1 is LNHNV and CDR2 is YYDKDF (reference sequence). Trimming cost V 3 bases and J 3 bases, with 14 bases left between them. This CDR3 spans 15 amino acids. The CDR3 DNA sequence: TGTGCCACCAGCAGGTGGCACCGACCAGAAGAGACCCAGTACTTC. It yields the protein CATSRWHRPEETQYF.

The chain employs TRBV7-3 and TRBJ2-2; D may be TRBD1 or TRBD2 (6 bases each). Germline V gene lookup returns CDR1 SGHTA and CDR2 FQGTGA. Trimming stripped 2 bases from V and 5 bases from J, with 18 bases between. This CDR3 has 17 amino acids. As DNA, the CDR3 is TGTGCCAGCAGCTTAGAGGGGTGGGGGGCTCGGACCGGGGAGCTGTTTTTT. Its protein product is CASSLEGWGARTGELFF. The variable domain in full, completed from reference TRBV7-3 and TRBJ2-2, reads GAGVSQTPSNKVTEKGKYVELRCDPISGHTALYWYRQSLGQGPEFLIYFQGTGAADDSGLPNDRFFAVRPEGSVSTLKIQRTERGDSAVYLCASSLEGWGARTGELFFGEGSRLTVL.

This clonotype was counted at least ten times. This CDR3 is CSAHMPGRSPMNTEAFF. The CDR3 DNA reads TGCAGTGCTCATATGCCAGGCCGGAGCCCAATGAACACTGAAGCTTTCTTT. The rearrangement links TRBV20-1 to TRBJ1-1; D uncertain. Per germline, CDR1 DFQATT and CDR2 SNEGSKA (reference sequence). The CDR3 is 17 residues long. V gave up 5 bases and J gave up 0 bases, with 22 bases separating them.

V and J are TRBV11-1 and TRBJ2-7, with 7 bases fitting TRBD2. CDR3 size: 13 residues. Per germline, CDR1 SGHAT and CDR2 FQDESV (reference sequence). V lost 7 bases, J lost 2 bases, and 5 bases stayed unmatched. The CDR3 nucleotides read TGTGCCAGCACGGGGGGAGTGACCTACGAGCAGTACTTC. The encoded protein is CASTGGVTYEQYF.